This T cell receptor (beta chain) was sequenced for a study of metastatic and nonmetastatic thyroid tumors. Looking at the study overall: A comparison of repertoires was made across blood and tumor or nodule tissue from malignant and benign thyroid patients.

The table lists this clone with many counts. Antigen specificity is unknown. The study, taken as a whole, reports: A significant increase in TCR beta diversity was reportedly seen in malignant thyroid tumors relative to benign nodules, in blood and tumor.

TCRdb re-analyzed the PCR reads through MiXCR. In the table there are 50,000 to 60,000 clones, roughly a sixth of which are singletons. V dropped 6 bases and J dropped 5 bases, with 14 bases sitting between them. In germline, CDR1 is SGHDT, CDR2 YYEEEE. There are 14 residues in the CDR3. There were no patients who had received any treatment before thyroid surgery. The sequence derives from a female donor with papillary thyroid cancer or a benign thyroid nodule (not recorded which). Some clones in this sample may be carry-over from other donors' samples. Sequenced: blood. The J gene is TRBJ2-2, the V gene TRBV5-6, with unresolved D. CDR3 region: CASTFRMGTGELFF. In nucleotides, the CDR3 is TGTGCCAGCACCTTTAGGATGGGAACCGGGGAGCTGTTTTTT.